One sample yielded the 3 T cell receptor beta chains listed below, sequenced in a study of regulatory T cells in long-lasting Graves disease. The time point denotes: persistent/refractory GD, antithyroid drugs over 5 years with positive TRAb. PBMC-extracted RNA yielded the TCR library. To make TCR beta libraries, researchers used iRepertoire HTBI primers and Arm-PCR of CDR3 regions. TCRdb reanalysed the multiplex PCR reads using MiXCR and keeps one entry per CDR3 protein. The sample includes approximately 350,000 distinct CDR3 sequences, less than 30% of them seen just once. The material sequenced was peripheral blood mononuclear cells (PBMCs), taken when the disease was refractory, from a patient treated with antithyroid drugs. The receptors were sampled from a woman in her thirties or forties with Graves disease.

In this sample, this clonotype turned up a few times. The rearrangement uses TRBV13 and TRBJ1-2; D might be TRBD1 (5 bases). Trimming stripped 3 bases from V and 2 bases from J, with 10 bases between. CDR1 and CDR2 from the germline V gene are PRHDT and FYEKMQ (reference sequence). The CDR3 runs to 14 residues. The CDR3 spells CASSFGRANYGYTF. The CDR3 coding sequence is TGTGCCAGCAGCTTTGGCAGGGCCAACTATGGCTACACCTTC.

This clonotype was counted once. CDR3 coding DNA: TGCGCCAGCAGCTCGCGACAGGTGAACACCGGGGAGCTGTTTTTT. This encodes CASSSRQVNTGELFF. The chain recombines TRBV5-1 with TRBJ2-2, with D possibly TRBD1 on 6 matching bases. Looked up from germline, CDR1 is SGHRS and CDR2 is YFSETQ. Trimming pared 3 bases from V and 1 base from J, leaving 10 bases between. The CDR3 is 15 amino acids. Variable domain in full (rest from reference TRBV5-1 and TRBJ2-2): KAGVTQTPRYLIKTRGQQVTLSCSPISGHRSVSWYQQTPGQGLQFLFEYFSETQRNKGNFPGRFSGRQFSNSRSEMNVSTLELGDSALYLCASSSRQVNTGELFFGEGSRLTVL.

This clonotype was counted ten times or more. This chain joins TRBV28 and TRBJ2-2; no reliable D call. CDR3 length: 15 amino acids. Germline V gene sequence: CDR1 MDHEN, CDR2 SYDVKM. Trimming took 7 bases from V and 0 from J, leaving 12 bases between them. This CDR3 is CASNQRTANTGELFF. CDR3 in DNA: TGTGCCAGCAACCAAAGGACGGCGAACACCGGGGAGCTGTTTTTT.